Listed here are 27 T cell receptor beta chains from one sample, sequenced in a study of T cell responses to AZD1222 COVID-19 vaccine. Sequencing was performed with immunoSEQ multiplex PCR; in TCRdb, only in-frame clones are kept and a portion is missing. The sample gives more than 70,000 clones, approximately 89% of which show up once; less than 20% is in the top ten. Specimen: peripheral blood, collected on day 0 of AZD1222 vaccination. The origin of the receptors is an adult in good health.

In this sample, this clone turned up a few times. The V gene is TRBV5-4, the J gene TRBJ2-7; possibly TRBD2 for D (6 bases). Germline V gives CDR1 SGHNT, CDR2 YYREEE (reference sequence). This CDR3 comprises 13 residues. The V end lost 0 bases, the J end lost 6 bases, and 10 bases lay between the germline ends. The DNA for the CDR3 is TGTGCCAGCAGCTTGGGGAGGGACGGCGAGCAGTACTTC. Translating it yields CASSLGRDGEQYF.

The genes are TRBV5-6 and TRBJ1-2; 7 bases fit TRBD1. The CDR3 is 14 amino acids. Germline V lookup: CDR1 SGHDT, CDR2 YYEEEE. J lost 6 bases, V lost 2 bases, and 7 bases had no gene match. In DNA, the CDR3 is TGTGCCAGCAGCTTCAATCTGCAGGGGGATGGCTACACCTTC. This encodes CASSFNLQGDGYTF.

This chain links TRBV28 with TRBJ1-4; 8 bases align to TRBD1. The junction had 7 bases not matched to a gene; V was cut back by 3 bases and J by 4 bases. This CDR3 is 16 amino acids long. CDR1 is MDHEN, CDR2 SYDVKM, per germline. The CDR3 DNA sequence: TGTGCCAGCAGTTTCTCAACAGGGGGGTTTAATGAAAAACTGTTTTTT. Amino acid sequence: CASSFSTGGFNEKLFF.

CDR3 in amino acids: CASSGVTGDRVYYGYTF. The CDR3 region has the DNA TGTGCCAGCAGTGGGGTGACAGGGGATAGGGTTTACTATGGCTACACCTTC. The chain has TRBV25-1 and TRBJ1-2; 8 bases agree with TRBD1. Germline loops: CDR1 MGHDK, CDR2 SYGVNS. CDR3 length equals 17 residues. J gave up 3 bases and V 4 bases, and 13 bases lay outside the gene matches.

The chain has TRBV6-1 and TRBJ1-1, with D possibly TRBD1 on 5 matching bases. This CDR3 comprises 15 residues. Trimming stripped 3 bases from V and 1 base from J, with 12 bases between. Germline CDR1 MNHNS, CDR2 SASEGT. The CDR3: CASSDPGRGNTEAFF. The CDR3 nucleotides read TGTGCCAGCAGTGACCCTGGGAGGGGGAACACTGAAGCTTTCTTT.

The V gene is TRBV7-3, the J gene TRBJ2-6; no definite D call. V lost 2 bases, J lost 1 base, and 6 bases lay in between. CDR1 and CDR2 (germline): SGHTA, FQGTGA. The CDR3 length is 15 residues. CDR3 coding DNA: TGTGCCAGCAGCTTACCGAGGTCTGGGGCCAACGTCCTGACTTTC. This translates into CASSLPRSGANVLTF.

The V gene is TRBV11-2, the J gene TRBJ2-7, with no clear D. Trimming stripped 5 bases from V and 4 bases from J, with 18 bases between. CDR1 SGHAT and CDR2 FQNNGV come from the germline V gene. The CDR3 length is 15 residues. For the CDR3, the DNA is TGTGCCAGCAGCCCTCAGGCCGTGTTTGGATACGAGCAGTACTTC. Protein sequence: CASSPQAVFGYEQYF. Using reference TRBV11-2 and TRBJ2-7 for the parts outside the CDR3, the full variable domain is EAGVAQSPRYKIIEKRQSVAFWCNPISGHATLYWYQQILGQGPKLLIQFQNNGVVDDSQLPKDRFSAERLKGVDSTLKIQPAKLEDSAVYLCASSPQAVFGYEQYFGPGTRLTVT.

V and J are TRBV29-1 and TRBJ2-1; 7 positions match TRBD2. The CDR3 is 12 amino acids. Germline V lookup: CDR1 SQVTM, CDR2 ANQGSEA. V trimming: 4 bases; J trimming: 8 bases; junction bases outside the gene matches: 5. Here the CDR3 reads CSVGTSGYEQFF. CDR3 DNA sequence: TGCAGCGTTGGGACTAGTGGGTATGAGCAGTTCTTC.

Remarks on this clone: An end of the junction differs from the germline gene, which may be a read error. The V and J genes are TRBV2 and TRBJ2-5, with unresolved D. CDR3 length: 13 residues. Germline CDR1 reads SNHLY; CDR2 reads FYNNEI. This CDR3 reads CASSVELLEAQYF. The CDR3 DNA is TGTGCCAGCAGTGTGGAGCTCCTAGAGGCCCAGTACTTC. Full variable domain (remainder filled in from reference TRBV2 and TRBJ2-5): EPEVTQTPSHQVTQMGQEVILRCVPISNHLYFYWYRQILGQKVEFLVSFYNNEISEKSEIFDDQFSVERPDGSNFTLKIRSTKLEDSAMYFCASSVELLEAQYFGPGTRLLVL.

The chain employs TRBV11-3 and TRBJ1-1, with a weak D call TRBD1 (6 bases). This CDR3 comprises 13 residues. The germline V gene encodes CDR1 SGHNT and CDR2 YENEEA. V lost 1 base and J lost 5, with 8 bases in between. As DNA, the CDR3 is TGTGCCAGCAGCTTAGTAAGGGGGACTGAAGCTTTCTTT. Encoded protein: CASSLVRGTEAFF.

The V call is TRBV5-6, the J call TRBJ2-7, with 8 bases identical to TRBD1. Germline loops: CDR1 SGHDT, CDR2 YYEEEE. This CDR3 is 15 amino acids long. J lost 3 bases, V lost 5 bases, and 10 bases had no gene match. The CDR3 here is CASSTPGQVIYEQYF. CDR3 in DNA: TGTGCCAGCAGTACACCGGGACAGGTAATCTACGAGCAGTACTTC.

V is TRBV27 and J is TRBJ2-7, with 9 bases aligning to TRBD1. Germline values: CDR1 MNHEY, CDR2 SMNVEV (reference sequence). There are 15 residues in the CDR3. V lost 0 bases to trimming and J lost 4 bases; unmatched junction nucleotides: 4. Written as DNA, the CDR3 is TGTGCCAGCAGTTTATCGGGACAGGGTTCTTACGAGCAGTACTTC. Translating gives CASSLSGQGSYEQYF.

This clone was seen a single time. The chain links TRBV7-2 to TRBJ2-3; D may be TRBD2 (6 bases). The CDR3 length is 13 residues. The germline V gene encodes CDR1 SGHTA and CDR2 FQGNSA. Between the trimmed V and J ends, which lost 3 bases and 5 bases, there was a span of 9 bases. Here the CDR3 DNA reads TGTGCCAGCAGCTTCAAGGGAGGAGATACGCAGTATTTT. Translating gives CASSFKGGDTQYF. Full variable domain (missing parts from reference TRBV7-2 and TRBJ2-3): GAGVSQSPSNKVTEKGKDVELRCDPISGHTALYWYRQSLGQGLEFLIYFQGNSAPDKSGLPSDRFSAERTGGSVSTLTIQRTQQEDSAVYLCASSFKGGDTQYFGPGTRLTVL.

The chain uses TRBV24-1 and TRBJ2-3; 10 bases agree with TRBD2. The trim removed 7 bases at V and 1 base at J, leaving 4 bases unmatched. Germline lookup yields CDR1 KGHDR and CDR2 SFDVKD. CDR3 length equals 15 residues. As DNA, the CDR3 is TGTGCCACCAGGCCTAGCGGGAGAGGCACAGATACGCAGTATTTT. Its protein is CATRPSGRGTDTQYF.

This chain links TRBV19 with TRBJ1-4; TRBD1 is a possible D gene (5 bases). Germline V CDR1 and CDR2: LNHDA, SQIVND (reference sequence). The CDR3 runs to 15 residues. The V end lost 10 bases, the J end lost 7 bases, and 22 bases lay between the germline ends. The CDR3 region is CATAIGGGVSEKLFF. The CDR3 coding sequence is TGTGCCACCGCTATTGGTGGGGGTGTCAGTGAAAAACTGTTTTTT.

The chain combines TRBV6-5 with TRBJ1-2, with D perhaps matching TRBD1 (5 bases). Trimming removed 6 bases at V and 10 bases at J, with 21 bases between. Looked up from germline, CDR1 is MNHEY and CDR2 is SVGAGI. CDR3 length: 14 residues. The CDR3 is CASRPGPRTSPYTF. The DNA of the CDR3 is TGTGCCAGCAGACCGGGACCGAGGACAAGTCCCTACACCTTC.

The rearrangement joins TRBV6-5 to TRBJ2-3; a weak D match, TRBD2 (5 bases). The germline V and J ends were trimmed by 8 bases and 5 bases, with 14 bases remaining between them. Per the germline V gene, CDR1 is MNHEY and CDR2 is SVGAGI. The CDR3 has 13 residues. The CDR3 nucleotides read TGTGCCAGCTCACTGGTAGCGAAAGATACGCAGTATTTT. This translates into CASSLVAKDTQYF.

The chain employs TRBV3-1 (or the pseudogene TRBV3-2) and TRBJ2-1; D is unresolved. Deletions cut 4 bases from V and 4 bases from J, with 11 bases between. This CDR3 has 14 residues. Germline CDR1 LGHDT, CDR2 YNNKEL (reference sequence). The CDR3 sequence: CASSPTRRYNEQFF. The CDR3 DNA is TGTGCCAGCAGCCCGACACGCCGTTACAATGAGCAGTTCTTC.

The chain couples TRBV5-8 to TRBJ2-2; 9 bases agree with TRBD2. V shed 3 bases and J 5 bases; nucleotides not matched to a gene: 5. The CDR3 spans 15 residues. Germline-derived CDR1 and CDR2 are SGHTS and YDEGEE. This CDR3 is CASSYSGRGTGELFF. CDR3 nucleotide sequence: TGTGCCAGCAGCTATAGCGGGAGAGGGACCGGGGAGCTGTTTTTT.

V and J are TRBV18 and TRBJ2-3, with 8 bases that match TRBD1. CDR1 is KGHSH, CDR2 LQKENI, per germline. V shed 4 bases, J shed 4 bases, and the junction held 4 bases outside the gene matches. CDR3 length: 14 residues. CDR3 DNA: TGTGCCAGCTCACTGACAGGGGATGCAGATACGCAGTATTTT. Protein: CASSLTGDADTQYF.

V is TRBV7-9 and J is TRBJ1-5, with D maybe TRBD1 (5 bases). From germline, CDR1 is SEHNR and CDR2 FQNEAQ (reference sequence). Trimming removed 5 bases from V and 2 bases from J, with 13 bases in between. The CDR3 covers 15 residues. The CDR3: CASSPGLHGNQPQHF. DNA for the CDR3: TGTGCCAGCAGCCCAGGGCTGCATGGCAATCAGCCCCAGCATTTT.

The chain recombines TRBV5-8 with TRBJ1-5; no clear D gene. CDR3 length: 17 amino acids. Trimming stripped 0 bases from V and 1 base from J, with 14 bases between. Germline CDR1 and CDR2: SGHTS and YDEGEE. CDR3 sequence (DNA): TGTGCCAGCAGCTTGGTTCTGTGGGCTAGCAGCAATCAGCCCCAGCATTTT. Residues: CASSLVLWASSNQPQHF.

The rearrangement joins TRBV30 to TRBJ1-2; 11 nucleotides agree with TRBD1. Germline V gives CDR1 GTSNPN, CDR2 SVGIG (reference sequence). V shed 4 bases, J shed 4 bases, and the junction held 8 bases outside the gene matches. The CDR3 loop spans 15 amino acids. The CDR3 bases are TGTGCCTGGATGTCCGGGACAGGGGGGACCTATGGCTACACCTTC. Amino acids: CAWMSGTGGTYGYTF.

This chain links TRBV6-4 with TRBJ2-3, with 12 bases aligning to TRBD2. This CDR3 has 16 amino acids. Germline V lookup: CDR1 MRHNA, CDR2 SNTAGT. V was clipped by 3 bases and J by 1 base; unmatched bases: 2. CDR3 loop: CASSEASGRGTDTQYF. The CDR3 bases are TGTGCCAGCAGTGAAGCTAGCGGGAGGGGCACAGATACGCAGTATTTT.

The V and J genes are TRBV3-1 (or the pseudogene TRBV3-2) and TRBJ1-1; no firm D call. The V and J ends lost 4 bases and 0 bases respectively, with 6 bases between them. CDR3 length equals 13 residues. Per the germline V gene, CDR1 is LGHDT and CDR2 is YNNKEL (reference sequence). CDR3 amino acids: CASSPRMNTEAFF. In DNA form, the CDR3 reads TGTGCCAGCAGCCCCCGGATGAACACTGAAGCTTTCTTT.

V is TRBV6-1 and J is TRBJ1-3; D remains unclear. The CDR3 has 14 residues. The V end lost 2 bases, the J end lost 3 bases, and 8 bases lay between the germline ends. Germline V gives CDR1 MNHNS, CDR2 SASEGT. The CDR3 region is CASSERKVGNTIYF. CDR3 coding DNA: TGTGCCAGCAGTGAACGGAAAGTTGGAAACACCATATATTTT.

The sample holds a few counts of this clone. The chain is built from TRBV10-3 and TRBJ2-7; D is undetermined. This CDR3 contains 15 residues. The germline gives CDR1 ENHRY, CDR2 SYGVKD. With 3 bases removed from V and 4 bases from J, the gap between germline ends came to 16 bases. The CDR3 nucleotides are TGTGCCATCAGTGATACTGCGAGGACGGTTTACGAGCAGTACTTC. Translated, it gives CAISDTARTVYEQYF.